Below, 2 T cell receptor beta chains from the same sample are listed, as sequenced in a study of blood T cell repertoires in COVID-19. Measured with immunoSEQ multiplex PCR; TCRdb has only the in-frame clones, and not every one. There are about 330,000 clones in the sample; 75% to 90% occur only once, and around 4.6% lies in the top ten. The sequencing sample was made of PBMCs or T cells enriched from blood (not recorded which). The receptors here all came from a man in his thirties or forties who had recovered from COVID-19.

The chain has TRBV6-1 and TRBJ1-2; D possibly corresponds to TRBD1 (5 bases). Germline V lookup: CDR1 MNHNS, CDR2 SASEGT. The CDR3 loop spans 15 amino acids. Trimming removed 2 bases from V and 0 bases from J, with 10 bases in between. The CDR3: CASSERQNPNYGYTF. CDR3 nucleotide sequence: TGTGCCAGCAGTGAACGACAGAACCCTAACTATGGCTACACCTTC.

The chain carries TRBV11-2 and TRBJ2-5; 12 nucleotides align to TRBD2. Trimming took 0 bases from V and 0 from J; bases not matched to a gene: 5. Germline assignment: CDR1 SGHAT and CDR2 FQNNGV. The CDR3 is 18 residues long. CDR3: CASSLDLLAGGYQETQYF. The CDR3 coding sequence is TGTGCCAGCAGCTTAGACCTCCTAGCGGGGGGGTACCAAGAGACCCAGTACTTC.